This TCR beta chain was captured by sequencing in a study of blood T cell repertoires in COVID-19. Study in general: Samples came from the United States, Italy and Spain, spanning acute and convalescent COVID-19. PBMCs, B-cell-depleted T cells, or T cells provided the cDNA or gDNA that made up the material.

In the authors' workflow: The authors estimated nucleated cell counts from reference gene primer amplification. The method was immunoSEQ multiplex PCR; TCRdb's version includes in-frame clones alone and lacks a portion of them. V, J and clone size are taken as reported in that table, and D and trimming were inferred from the DNA itself. The table lists about 300,000 clones, around nine tenths of them singletons. CDR3 size: 13 residues. The germline V and J ends were trimmed by 7 bases and 8 bases, with 17 bases remaining between them. Germline values: CDR1 LNHDA, CDR2 SQIVND (reference sequence). V usage is TRBV19 and J usage is TRBJ1-2, with unresolved D. The source is a woman aged 25 to 45 with COVID-19, enrolled during active disease. Sequencing used peripheral blood. The CDR3 region has the DNA TGTGCCAGTAAGAATCCAAATAGAGCCGGCTACACCTTC. Its translation: CASKNPNRAGYTF.